This TCR beta chain was profiled in a study of OX40 agonist ivuxolimab in advanced cancers. Overall study context: Dose-escalation cases comprised hepatocellular carcinoma, melanoma, renal cell or head and neck cancer. Aged roughly 23 to 80 with a mean of about 60 years, they were under 85% male.

Germline loops: CDR1 MRHNA, CDR2 SNTAGT. The CDR3 runs to 13 residues. V dropped 5 bases and J dropped 0 bases, with 7 bases sitting between them. Some clones are missing from TCRdb's copy, which holds only in-frame ones; the method was immunoSEQ multiplex PCR. The profile shows 90,000 or so clones, 80% to 90% of them singletons. The receptor comes from an adult with an advanced solid tumor such as melanoma, head and neck, liver or kidney cancer. The chain recombines TRBV6-4 with TRBJ1-1; no firm D call. Sample: CD4+ or CD8+ T cells sorted from blood, taken in a trial of the OX40 agonist ivuxolimab. CDR3 coding DNA: TGTGCCAGCAGTCGAAGTTTGAACACTGAAGCTTTCTTT. Translating it yields CASSRSLNTEAFF.